The 20 T cell receptor beta chains in this list originate from one sample, sequenced in a study of blood T cell repertoires in COVID-19. The method was immunoSEQ multiplex PCR; TCRdb's version includes in-frame clones alone and lacks a portion of them. This sample has around 250,000 clones, with 80% to 85% found just once. Sequencing was done on a sample of peripheral blood. The origin of the receptors is a woman younger than 35 with acute or convalescent COVID-19.

The V and J genes are TRBV18 and TRBJ1-4; 9 bases are shared with TRBD1. Losses at the gene ends were 6 bases for V and 8 bases for J; bases not matched to a gene: 7. In germline, CDR1 is KGHSH, CDR2 LQKENI. The CDR3 extends over 14 amino acids. The CDR3 DNA follows: TGTGCCAGCTCCCTCACAGGGGGCCGGGAAAAACTGTTTTTT. Protein: CASSLTGGREKLFF. Full variable domain (outside the CDR3, taken from reference TRBV18 and TRBJ1-4): NAGVMQNPRHLVRRRGQEARLRCSPMKGHSHVYWYRQLPEEGLKFMVYLQKENIIDESGMPKERFSAEFPKEGPSILRIQQVVRGDSAAYFCASSLTGGREKLFFGSGTQLSVL.

The V call is TRBV5-6, the J call TRBJ1-4; TRBD1 aligns across 11 bases. Germline-derived CDR1 and CDR2 are SGHDT and YYEEEE. This CDR3 contains 15 residues. V shed 4 bases and J 6 bases; nucleotides not matched to a gene: 5. CDR3 in amino acids: CASSTPGQGDEKLFF. CDR3 DNA sequence: TGTGCCAGCAGCACCCCGGGACAGGGGGATGAAAAACTGTTTTTT.

The chain recombines TRBV12-3 or TRBV12-4 with TRBJ1-1; no clear D gene. With 6 bases removed from V and 0 bases from J, the gap between germline ends came to 8 bases. The CDR3 covers 13 residues. This CDR3 reads CASRGSLNTEAFF. In DNA, the CDR3 is TGTGCCAGCAGGGGCAGCCTGAACACTGAAGCTTTCTTT.

The rearrangement links TRBV6-5 to TRBJ2-6; D gene ambiguous. Trimming stripped 4 bases from V and 0 bases from J, with 7 bases between. Germline CDR1 and CDR2: MNHEY and SVGAGI. The CDR3 extends over 15 amino acids. Written as DNA, the CDR3 is TGTGCCAGCAGTTCCGTGAGCTCTGGGGCCAACGTCCTGACTTTC. Its translation is CASSSVSSGANVLTF.

The chain is built from TRBV15 and TRBJ2-6; perhaps TRBD2 as D (6 bases). Deletions cut 3 bases from V and 4 bases from J, with 22 bases between. This CDR3 comprises 19 residues. Looked up from germline, CDR1 is LNHNV and CDR2 is YYDKDF (reference sequence). DNA of the CDR3: TGTGCCACCAGCAGTTCCGGGACTGCCCCCAAGGCCGGGGCCAACGTCCTGACTTTC. It codes for CATSSSGTAPKAGANVLTF.

The V and J genes are TRBV7-2 and TRBJ2-7; D may be TRBD1 (5 bases). V lost 4 bases, J lost 1 base, and 14 bases lay in between. Germline CDR1 SGHTA, CDR2 FQGNSA. CDR3 size: 15 residues. The DNA for the CDR3 is TGTGCCAGCAGCTCGACAGCCCACCTTTCCTACGAGCAGTACTTC. Translating it yields CASSSTAHLSYEQYF.

CDR3 bases: TGCGCCAGCAGCTTGGTTAAGGGGTCCACTGAAGCTTTCTTT. This gives the protein CASSLVKGSTEAFF. The V and J genes are TRBV5-1 and TRBJ1-1; tentatively, D is TRBD1 (5 bases). CDR3 length: 14 residues. Germline V gene data show CDR1 as SGHRS and CDR2 as YFSETQ. Trimming removed 0 bases at V and 4 bases at J, with 10 bases between.

The chain combines TRBV9 with TRBJ2-5; 7 nucleotides agree with TRBD1. The CDR3 runs 14 residues. The J segment lost 2 bases and the V segment lost 4 bases, leaving 5 bases of the junction unmatched. CDR1 is SGDLS, CDR2 YYNGEE, per germline. CDR3 amino acids: CASSLEGAQETQYF. For the CDR3, the DNA is TGTGCCAGCAGCCTCGAGGGGGCGCAAGAGACCCAGTACTTC.

The V call is TRBV29-1, the J call TRBJ2-1; a weak D match, TRBD2 (5 bases). From germline, CDR1 is SQVTM and CDR2 ANQGSEA. The CDR3 is made up of 13 amino acids. V gave up 8 bases and J gave up 5 bases, with 16 bases separating them. Written as DNA, the CDR3 is TGCAGCCAATATGTCCGGGGTAACAATGAGCAGTTCTTC. It is translated as CSQYVRGNNEQFF.

V usage is TRBV24-1 and J usage is TRBJ1-2; D ambiguous. The CDR3 runs to 13 residues. Germline CDR1 KGHDR, CDR2 SFDVKD. Trimming took 4 bases from V and 2 from J, leaving 7 bases between them. This CDR3 is CATSDSQNYGYTF. The CDR3 bases are TGTGCCACCAGTGACAGTCAGAACTATGGCTACACCTTC.

This sequence joins TRBV6-2 or TRBV6-3 and TRBJ1-5; TRBD1 agrees at 10 bases. CDR1 and CDR2 (germline): MNHEY, SVGEGT. The length of the CDR3 is 16 residues. V shed 2 bases and J 6 bases; nucleotides not matched to a gene: 7. The CDR3 region has the DNA TGTGCCAGCAGTTACCCCCCAGACAGGGGGCGTCAGCCCCAGCATTTT. Its protein is CASSYPPDRGRQPQHF.

This chain connects TRBV30 to TRBJ2-3, with 8 bases identical to TRBD2. After removal of 8 bases from V and 2 bases from J, the junction contained 3 bases not matched to a gene. Per germline, CDR1 GTSNPN and CDR2 SVGIG (reference sequence). The CDR3 runs to 12 residues. The CDR3 reads CAIAGNTDTQYF. As DNA, the CDR3 is TGTGCCATAGCGGGGAACACAGATACGCAGTATTTT.

The CDR3 loop reads CAWSTKEGQGAGGYTF. The CDR3 DNA reads TGTGCCTGGAGTACCAAGGAGGGCCAGGGGGCGGGTGGCTACACCTTC. This sequence joins TRBV30 and TRBJ1-2; TRBD1 matches at 8 bases. Losses at the gene ends were 2 bases for V and 7 bases for J; bases not matched to a gene: 15. Germline lookup yields CDR1 GTSNPN and CDR2 SVGIG (reference sequence). The CDR3 has 16 residues.

This clone was observed many times. The rearrangement joins TRBV5-4 to TRBJ2-7; D is possibly TRBD1 (5 bases). Looked up from germline, CDR1 is SGHNT and CDR2 is YYREEE (reference sequence). The V and J ends lost 1 base and 7 bases respectively, with 12 bases between them. The CDR3 loop spans 13 amino acids. The CDR3 DNA sequence: TGTGCCAGCAGCTTGACCAGGGCCCGGGAGCAGTACTTC. It specifies CASSLTRAREQYF. The full variable domain, completed using reference TRBV5-4 and TRBJ2-7, is ETGVTQSPTHLIKTRGQQVTLRCSSQSGHNTVSWYQQALGQGPQFIFQYYREEENGRGNFPPRFSGLQFPNYSSELNVNALELDDSALYLCASSLTRAREQYFGPGTRLTVT.

The V and J genes are TRBV4-2 and TRBJ1-6; 11 bases match TRBD1. Germline-derived CDR1 and CDR2 are LGHNA and YNFKEQ. Trimming took 4 bases from V and 8 from J; bases not matched to a gene: 4. The CDR3 runs to 15 residues. CDR3 protein: CASSPGTGGDSPLHF. As DNA, the CDR3 is TGTGCCAGCAGCCCGGGGACAGGGGGTGATTCACCCCTCCACTTT.

This chain uses TRBV30 with TRBJ2-1, with D maybe TRBD2 (6 bases). The V end lost 3 bases, the J end lost 8 bases, and 11 bases lay between the germline ends. The germline V gene has CDR1 GTSNPN and CDR2 SVGIG (reference sequence). This CDR3 comprises 12 residues. For the CDR3, the DNA is TGTGCCTGGAGAGGAACTAGCTATGAGCAGTTCTTC. Encoded protein: CAWRGTSYEQFF.

J is TRBJ1-5 and V is TRBV18; D remains unclear. CDR1 is KGHSH and CDR2 is LQKENI in the germline V gene. Deletions cut 2 bases from V and 0 bases from J, with 8 bases between. The CDR3 totals 15 residues. The CDR3 DNA reads TGTGCCAGCTCACCATCGACTAATAGCAATCAGCCCCAGCATTTT. Translating it yields CASSPSTNSNQPQHF.

The chain links TRBV7-3 to TRBJ2-1, with 9 positions matching TRBD1. Germline V lookup: CDR1 SGHTA, CDR2 FQGTGA. V lost 4 bases to trimming and J lost 4 bases; unmatched junction nucleotides: 8. This CDR3 is built from 16 residues. This chain's CDR3 is CASSSRPGQGYNEQFF. DNA of the CDR3: TGTGCCAGCAGCTCCCGCCCGGGACAGGGTTACAATGAGCAGTTCTTC.

The rearrangement uses TRBV27 and TRBJ1-2, with D possibly TRBD1 on 6 matching bases. Deletions cut 2 bases from V and 7 bases from J, with 17 bases between. This CDR3 region has 15 residues. Germline lookup yields CDR1 MNHEY and CDR2 SMNVEV (reference sequence). CDR3 region: CASSLQAGAVGGYTF. The CDR3 coding sequence is TGTGCCAGCAGTTTACAAGCAGGGGCAGTGGGTGGCTACACCTTC.

This clone appeared a single time. The chain combines TRBV2 with TRBJ2-3; the D is unclear. Between the trimmed V and J ends, which lost 6 bases and 4 bases, there was a span of 8 bases. CDR3 length equals 12 residues. Germline V gene lookup returns CDR1 SNHLY and CDR2 FYNNEI. The CDR3 bases are TGTGCCAGCAGGGCTTTCGCAGATACGCAGTATTTT. Protein: CASRAFADTQYF.